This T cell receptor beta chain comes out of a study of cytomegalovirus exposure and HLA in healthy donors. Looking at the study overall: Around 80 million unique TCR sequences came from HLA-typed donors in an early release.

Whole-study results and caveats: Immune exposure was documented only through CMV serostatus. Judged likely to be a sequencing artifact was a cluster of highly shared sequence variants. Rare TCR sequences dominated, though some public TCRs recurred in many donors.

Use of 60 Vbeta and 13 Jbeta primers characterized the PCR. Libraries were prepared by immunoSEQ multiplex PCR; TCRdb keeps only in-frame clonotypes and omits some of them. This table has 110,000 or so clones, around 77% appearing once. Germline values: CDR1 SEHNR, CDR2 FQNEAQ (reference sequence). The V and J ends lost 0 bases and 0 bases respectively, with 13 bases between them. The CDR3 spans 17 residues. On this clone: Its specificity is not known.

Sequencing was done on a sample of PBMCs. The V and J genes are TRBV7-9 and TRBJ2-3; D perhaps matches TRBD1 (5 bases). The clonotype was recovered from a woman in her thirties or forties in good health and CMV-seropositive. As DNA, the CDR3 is TGTGCCAGCAGCTTAGCCTACAGGCCATATAGCACAGATACGCAGTATTTT. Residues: CASSLAYRPYSTDTQYF.